This is a list of T cell receptor beta chains from one sample in a study of long-term antiretroviral therapy in people with HIV. Libraries were prepared by immunoSEQ multiplex PCR; TCRdb keeps only in-frame clonotypes and omits some of them. The sample contains some 22,000 clones, more than 75% of which appear only once. The sample was unsorted PBMCs, taken 2.3 years after starting antiretroviral therapy. Receptors originate from a man between 60 and 70 years old with HIV. CDR3s include the opening cysteine and the closing phenylalanine or tryptophan. D genes are given only for firm matches. Where a row states a size, it is once, few, many or the class of an expanded clone; other rows omit it.

d_call,v_call,clone_size,j_call,cdr3_nt,cdr3_aa
.,TRBV6-6,.,TRBJ2-7,TGTGCCAGCAGTTCTGCGCCGGGAGCGTACGAGCAGTACTTC,CASSSAPGAYEQYF
.,TRBV10-3,.,TRBJ2-1,TGTGCCATCAATAGACAGGCCTCCTACAATGAGCAGTTCTTC,CAINRQASYNEQFF
.,TRBV9,.,TRBJ1-1,TGTGCCAGCAGCGTAGGGCCGGGGTATTATACTGAAGCTTTCTTT,CASSVGPGYYTEAFF
.,TRBV5-1,once,TRBJ2-3,TGCGCCAGCAGCGCCCGGACTCGACGGGCAGATACGCAGTATTTT,CASSARTRRADTQYF
TRBD2,TRBV5-1,.,TRBJ2-5,TGCGCCAGCAGCTTGTCTAGCGGGGAGACCCAGTACTTC,CASSLSSGETQYF
.,TRBV2,.,TRBJ1-2,TGTGCCAGACCACAGGGAGTATATGGCTACACCTTC,CARPQGVYGYTF
.,TRBV6-6,.,TRBJ1-5,TGTGCCAGCAGTTACACACGTAGCAATCAGCCCCAGCATTTT,CASSYTRSNQPQHF
TRBD2,TRBV5-1,.,TRBJ2-7,TGCGCCAGCAGCTTGGCCGGTCGGGGGGAAGCTACCTCCTACGAGCAGTACTTC,CASSLAGRGEATSYEQYF
.,TRBV30,.,TRBJ1-4,TGTGCCTGGAGTGTGGGCCTACGGACCGAAAAACTGTTTTTT,CAWSVGLRTEKLFF
.,TRBV9,.,TRBJ2-7,TGTGCCAGCAGCGTAATTGGTGACTCCTACGAGCAGTACTTC,CASSVIGDSYEQYF
.,TRBV19,.,TRBJ1-2,TGTGCCAGTAGTATAGCAGGTTGGGACTATGGCTACACCTTC,CASSIAGWDYGYTF
TRBD1,TRBV5-1,.,TRBJ2-3,TGCGCCAGCAGCCGAGGGACAGGGGTTACAGATACGCAGTATTTT,CASSRGTGVTDTQYF
.,TRBV19,.,TRBJ1-5,TGTGCCAGTAGCCGAAATAATCAGCCCCAGCATTTT,CASSRNNQPQHF
TRBD2,TRBV9,.,TRBJ2-2,TGTGCCAGCAGCGTAGGGCGGGAGAGAGGTATTGCGACCGGGGAGCTGTTTTTT,CASSVGRERGIATGELFF
.,TRBV27,few,TRBJ2-7,TGTGCCAGCAGTTCGGAGGGGGCGATCCCCTACGAGCAGTACTTC,CASSSEGAIPYEQYF
TRBD1,TRBV7-9,.,TRBJ1-2,TGTGCCAGCAGCTTAGCGATAAAGACAGGGAACTATGGCTACACCTTC,CASSLAIKTGNYGYTF
.,TRBV7-2,.,TRBJ2-3,TGTGCCAGCTTTTTGATCGGGTCCACAGATACGCAGTATTTT,CASFLIGSTDTQYF
TRBD2,TRBV13,once,TRBJ2-7,TGTGCCAGCAGCTTGGGAGGGGCGGGTTGGGTTGGGCACGAGCAGTACTTC,CASSLGGAGWVGHEQYF
TRBD1,TRBV2,once,TRBJ1-2,TGTGCCAGCACGACAGGGGCGGCCAACGGCTACACCTTC,CASTTGAANGYTF
.,TRBV11-2,.,TRBJ2-2,TGTGCCAGCAGCTCCCCTTATGCCGGGGAGCTGTTTTTT,CASSSPYAGELFF
.,TRBV6-6,.,TRBJ2-7,TGTGCCAGCAGTTACTCCCAGGTCTCCTACGAGCAGTACTTC,CASSYSQVSYEQYF
TRBD2,TRBV15,once,TRBJ2-3,TGTGCCACCAGCAGACTGGGACTAGCGGGGGTAGATACGCAGTATTTT,CATSRLGLAGVDTQYF
.,TRBV30,few,TRBJ2-7,TGTGCCTGGGGCCGGGACAATTATTACGAGCAGTACTTC,CAWGRDNYYEQYF
.,TRBV19,.,TRBJ1-4,TGTGCCAGTAGTATAGGGTCCGGAAGAGCTAATGAAAAACTGTTTTTT,CASSIGSGRANEKLFF
.,TRBV2,.,TRBJ1-2,TGTGCCAGCAGTGAACAAGCAGGGAGTTTCGGCTACACCTTC,CASSEQAGSFGYTF
.,TRBV5-1,once,TRBJ2-1,TGCGCCAGCGGGCATAACGCACACAATGAGCAGTTCTTC,CASGHNAHNEQFF
.,TRBV9,.,TRBJ2-7,TGTGCCAGCAGCGTAGGACTCCTAAGGGACTCCTACGAGCAGTACTTC,CASSVGLLRDSYEQYF
.,TRBV6-6,.,TRBJ2-2,TGTGCCAGCAGCAATACCCGGGGGATTAACACCGGGGAGCTGTTTTTT,CASSNTRGINTGELFF
.,TRBV5-1,.,TRBJ1-3,TGCGCCAGCAGCCTGGACAGATCTGGAAACACCATATATTTT,CASSLDRSGNTIYF
.,TRBV7-2,.,TRBJ1-3,TGTGCCAGCAGCCCCTATCAGGGATCCTCTGGAAACACCATATATTTT,CASSPYQGSSGNTIYF
TRBD1,TRBV7-2,.,TRBJ1-6,TGTGCCAGCAGCTTAGTTTCAGGGGGGCCCGATTCACCCCTCCACTTT,CASSLVSGGPDSPLHF
.,TRBV27,.,TRBJ2-5,TGTGCCAGCAGCCGTACCTCGGGTTTCCAAGAGACCCAGTACTTC,CASSRTSGFQETQYF
.,TRBV6-6,.,TRBJ1-2,TGTGCCAGCAGTTTGCCGGTCATAGGCTACACCTTC,CASSLPVIGYTF
TRBD1,TRBV5-4,.,TRBJ1-4,TGTGCCAGCAGCCCCGGGACAGAAAATGAAAAACTGTTTTTT,CASSPGTENEKLFF
.,TRBV5-1,.,TRBJ1-2,TGCGCCAGCAGCTTATCACCTCCAGGGGCCGGCGGGGCAGATGGCTACACCTTC,CASSLSPPGAGGADGYTF
TRBD1,TRBV7-9,.,TRBJ1-5,TGTGCCAGCAGTTCCGGCCAGGGGGCAGGTCAGCCCCAGCATTTT,CASSSGQGAGQPQHF
.,TRBV6-6,.,TRBJ2-7,TGTGCCAGCAGCGAATATGGGACCGGGCAGTACTTC,CASSEYGTGQYF
.,TRBV28,.,TRBJ2-7,TGTGCCAGCACCGGCAGCCTCCTGGAGCAGTACTTC,CASTGSLLEQYF
TRBD1,TRBV2,.,TRBJ1-5,TGTGCCAGCAAGGGGGCTCCCAGCAATCAGCCCCAGCATTTT,CASKGAPSNQPQHF
.,TRBV18,.,TRBJ1-1,TGTGCCAGCTCACCACCGTCAGTCTTTTGGGGCACTGAAGCTTTCTTT,CASSPPSVFWGTEAFF
.,TRBV7-9,.,TRBJ2-3,TGTGCCAGCAGCGTGACGTCCAGAGATTTCTACACAGATACGCAGTATTTT,CASSVTSRDFYTDTQYF
.,TRBV4-1,.,TRBJ1-3,TGCGCCAGCAGCCATCCCAGGGTAAACCTTCCTGGAAACACCATATATTTT,CASSHPRVNLPGNTIYF
.,TRBV2,.,TRBJ1-5,TGTGCCAGCAGTTTGGATAGCAATCAGCCCCAGCATTTT,CASSLDSNQPQHF
TRBD1,TRBV5-1,.,TRBJ2-5,TGCGCCAGCAGCCAAAGGGAAGGGGGCGAGACCCAGTACTTC,CASSQREGGETQYF